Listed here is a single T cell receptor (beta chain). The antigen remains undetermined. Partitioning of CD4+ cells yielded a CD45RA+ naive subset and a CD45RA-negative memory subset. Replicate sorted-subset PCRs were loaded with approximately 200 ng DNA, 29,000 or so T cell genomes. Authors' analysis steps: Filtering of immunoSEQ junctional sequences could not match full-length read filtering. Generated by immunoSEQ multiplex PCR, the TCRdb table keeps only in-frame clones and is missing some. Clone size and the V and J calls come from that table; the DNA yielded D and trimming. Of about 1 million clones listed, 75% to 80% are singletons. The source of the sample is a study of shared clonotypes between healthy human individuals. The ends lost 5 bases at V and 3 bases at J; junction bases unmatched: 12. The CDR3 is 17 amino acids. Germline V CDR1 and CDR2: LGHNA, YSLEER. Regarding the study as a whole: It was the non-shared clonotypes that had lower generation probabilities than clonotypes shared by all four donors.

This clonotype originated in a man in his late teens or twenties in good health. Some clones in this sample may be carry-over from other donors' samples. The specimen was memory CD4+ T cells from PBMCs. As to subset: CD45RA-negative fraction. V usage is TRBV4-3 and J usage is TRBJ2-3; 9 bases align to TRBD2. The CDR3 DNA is TGCGCCAGCAGCGTCTCCGGCGGGAGGGCTCCAACAGATACGCAGTATTTT. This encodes CASSVSGGRAPTDTQYF.